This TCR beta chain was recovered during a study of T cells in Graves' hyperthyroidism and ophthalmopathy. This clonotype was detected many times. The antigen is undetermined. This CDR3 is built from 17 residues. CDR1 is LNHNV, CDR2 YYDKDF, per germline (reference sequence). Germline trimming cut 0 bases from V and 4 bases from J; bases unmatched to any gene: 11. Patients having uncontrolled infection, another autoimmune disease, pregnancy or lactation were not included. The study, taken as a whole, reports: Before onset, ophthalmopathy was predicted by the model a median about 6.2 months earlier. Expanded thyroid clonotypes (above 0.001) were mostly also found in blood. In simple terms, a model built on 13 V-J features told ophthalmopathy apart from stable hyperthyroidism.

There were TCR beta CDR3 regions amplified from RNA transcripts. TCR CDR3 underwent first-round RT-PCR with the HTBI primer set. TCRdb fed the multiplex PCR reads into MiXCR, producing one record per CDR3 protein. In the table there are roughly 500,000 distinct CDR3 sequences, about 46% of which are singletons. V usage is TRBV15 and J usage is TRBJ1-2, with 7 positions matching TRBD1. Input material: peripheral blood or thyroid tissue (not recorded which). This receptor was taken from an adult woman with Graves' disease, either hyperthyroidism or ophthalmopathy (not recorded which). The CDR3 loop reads CATSRDGQQGSGYGYTF. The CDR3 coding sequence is TGTGCCACCAGCAGAGACGGCCAACAGGGGTCTGGCTATGGCTACACCTTC.